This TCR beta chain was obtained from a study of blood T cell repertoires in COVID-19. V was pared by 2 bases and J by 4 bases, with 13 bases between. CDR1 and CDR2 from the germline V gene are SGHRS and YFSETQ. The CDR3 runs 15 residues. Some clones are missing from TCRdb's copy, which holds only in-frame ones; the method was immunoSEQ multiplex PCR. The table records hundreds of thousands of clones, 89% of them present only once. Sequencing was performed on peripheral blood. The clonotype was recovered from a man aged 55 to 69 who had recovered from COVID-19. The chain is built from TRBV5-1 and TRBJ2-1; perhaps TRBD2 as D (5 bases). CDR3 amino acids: CASSLGGLGYNEQFF. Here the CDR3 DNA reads TGCGCCAGCAGCTTAGGCGGGCTCGGGTACAATGAGCAGTTCTTC.